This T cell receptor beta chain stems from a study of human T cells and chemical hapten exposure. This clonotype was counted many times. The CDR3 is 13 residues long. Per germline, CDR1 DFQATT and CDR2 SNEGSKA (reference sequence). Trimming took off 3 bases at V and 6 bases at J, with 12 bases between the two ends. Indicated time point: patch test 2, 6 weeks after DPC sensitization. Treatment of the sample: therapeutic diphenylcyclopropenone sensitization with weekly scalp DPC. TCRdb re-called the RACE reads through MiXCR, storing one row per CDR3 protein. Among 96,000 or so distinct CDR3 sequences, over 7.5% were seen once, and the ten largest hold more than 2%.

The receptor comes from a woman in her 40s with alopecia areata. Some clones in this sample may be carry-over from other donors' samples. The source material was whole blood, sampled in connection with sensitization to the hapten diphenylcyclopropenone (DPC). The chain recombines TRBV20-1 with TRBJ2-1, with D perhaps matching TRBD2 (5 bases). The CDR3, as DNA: TGCAGTGCTAGCCCAAGCGGTGGCAATGAGCAGTTCTTC. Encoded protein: CSASPSGGNEQFF.